A single sample gave rise to the 4 T cell receptor beta chains below, sequenced in a study of T cells in Graves' hyperthyroidism and ophthalmopathy. Template material for amplifying TCR beta CDR3 regions consisted of RNA transcripts. The TCR CDR3 was amplified in a first-round RT-PCR using the HTBI primer set. TCRdb ran MiXCR on the multiplex PCR reads and lists one entry per CDR3 protein. The sample records about 840,000 distinct CDR3 sequences, roughly 37% being singletons. What was sequenced was blood. The source is a man in his late teens or twenties with Graves' hyperthyroidism.

V gene TRBV14 combines with J gene TRBJ2-7, with D perhaps matching TRBD2 (6 bases). The CDR3 has 14 residues. Trimming removed 5 bases at V and 1 base at J, with 12 bases between. Looked up from germline, CDR1 is SGHDN and CDR2 is FVKESK. CDR3 DNA sequence: TGTGCCAGCAGCTGGACTATTGGGTCCTACGAGCAGTACTTC. Protein product: CASSWTIGSYEQYF.

The chain employs TRBV12-3 or TRBV12-4 and TRBJ2-7; no definite D call. This CDR3 comprises 13 residues. V dropped 7 bases and J dropped 1 base, with 11 bases sitting between them. In DNA form, the CDR3 reads TGTGCCAGCACCGTGGCCGGTTCCTACGAGCAGTACTTC. Amino acids: CASTVAGSYEQYF.

V is TRBV29-1 and J is TRBJ1-4; D is unresolved. The CDR3 loop spans 12 amino acids. Germline CDR1 SQVTM, CDR2 ANQGSEA. Trimming cost V 3 bases and J 8 bases, with 10 bases left between them. Here the CDR3 DNA reads TGCAGCGTTGAGACGGGCGGAGAAAAACTGTTTTTT. This codes for CSVETGGEKLFF.

This clonotype was seen only a few times. The rearrangement joins TRBV5-1 to TRBJ2-7, with D possibly matching TRBD1 (6 bases). V gave up 2 bases and J gave up 2 bases, with 14 bases separating them. Looked up from germline, CDR1 is SGHRS and CDR2 is YFSETQ. The CDR3 is 15 amino acids. The CDR3 DNA is TGCGCCAGCAGCTTCAACCGGACAGCAACCTACGAGCAGTACTTC. Protein sequence: CASSFNRTATYEQYF.